The 18 T cell receptor beta chains below all came from one sample that was sequenced in a study of T cell repertoires in cytomegalovirus infection. TCRdb called the reads again in MiXCR, with one record for every CDR3 protein. The table includes more than 75,000 distinct CDR3 sequences, 3.7% detected once. The sample taken for sequencing was PBMCs. Source of these receptors: a human donor in good health (CMV status not recorded). Some clones in this sample may be carry-over from other donors' samples.

In this sample, this clonotype turned up many times. The chain links TRBV7-2 to TRBJ2-5; D tentatively fits TRBD1 or TRBD2 (5 bases each). The germline V and J ends were trimmed by 1 base and 4 bases, with 10 bases remaining between them. CDR3 size: 14 residues. Germline CDR1 reads SGHTA; CDR2 reads FQGNSA. This chain's CDR3 is CASSLVEGRETQYF. The CDR3, as DNA: TGTGCCAGCAGCTTAGTAGAGGGGAGAGAGACCCAGTACTTC.

This clonotype has ten or more counts. The chain is built from TRBV29-1 and TRBJ2-3; D not certain. The CDR3 totals 12 residues. The germline V gene encodes CDR1 SQVTM and CDR2 ANQGSEA. Trimming cost V 3 bases and J 0 bases, with 4 bases left between them. CDR3 sequence reads: CSVETSTDTQYF. The CDR3 nucleotides read TGCAGCGTTGAGACGAGCACAGATACGCAGTATTTT.

This clonotype was counted ten times or more. This rearrangement joins TRBV5-5 to TRBJ1-1, with D unresolved. The V and J ends lost 0 bases and 0 bases respectively, with 9 bases between them. This CDR3 is built from 15 residues. The germline V gene has CDR1 SGHKS and CDR2 YYEKEE (reference sequence). CDR3 DNA sequence: TGTGCCAGCAGCTTGGGGTACAGCCTGAACACTGAAGCTTTCTTT. Amino acids: CASSLGYSLNTEAFF. Full variable domain (outside the CDR3, taken from reference TRBV5-5 and TRBJ1-1): DAGVTQSPTHLIKTRGQQVTLRCSPISGHKSVSWYQQVLGQGPQFIFQYYEKEERGRGNFPDRFSARQFPNYSSELNVNALLLGDSALYLCASSLGYSLNTEAFFGQGTRLTVV.

This clonotype was seen at least ten times. The V and J genes are TRBV28 and TRBJ1-2; TRBD1 matches 8 bases. Germline assignment: CDR1 MDHEN and CDR2 SYDVKM. Unmatched junction bases numbered 6, after V lost 6 bases and J lost 3 bases. The CDR3 is 14 residues long. In DNA, the CDR3 is TGTGCCAGCAGAAAGACAGGGGCCTACTATGGCTACACCTTC. Translation: CASRKTGAYYGYTF.

A few counts support this clonotype. One end of the junction does not line up with germline, which may come from a read error. The chain employs TRBV5-1 and TRBJ2-7; maybe TRBD1 (5 bases). This CDR3 is 13 amino acids long. Germline CDR1 SGHRS, CDR2 YFSETQ. The CDR3 DNA reads as TGCGCCAGCAGCACGCGACAGTCCTACGAGCGGTACTTC. It specifies CASSTRQSYERYF.

This clonotype came up many times. The V gene is TRBV5-1, the J gene TRBJ2-1; tentatively, D is TRBD2 (5 bases). Germline loops: CDR1 SGHRS, CDR2 YFSETQ. Trimming pared 4 bases from V and 3 bases from J, leaving 17 bases between. CDR3 length equals 16 residues. In DNA, the CDR3 is TGCGCCAGCAGCAAAGCCCCGAATGAGGGCTACAATGAGCAGTTCTTC. Its translation is CASSKAPNEGYNEQFF.

This clonotype was seen repeatedly, ten times or more. This sequence joins TRBV10-3 and TRBJ1-1; D is unclear. From germline, CDR1 is ENHRY and CDR2 SYGVKD. V was cut by 9 bases and J by 4 bases, with 18 bases left in between. The CDR3 loop spans 14 amino acids. CDR3 amino acids: CAIGRGVMSTEAFF. CDR3 DNA sequence: TGTGCCATTGGACGCGGGGTTATGAGCACTGAAGCTTTCTTT.

The rearrangement joins TRBV7-2 to TRBJ2-1, with TRBD2 matching 11 bases. CDR3 size: 15 residues. Trimming cost V 5 bases and J 4 bases; bases outside gene matches: 4. CDR1 and CDR2 from the germline V gene are SGHTA and FQGNSA. The CDR3 here is CASSPGLAVYNEQFF. The DNA for the CDR3 is TGTGCCAGCAGCCCGGGACTAGCGGTATACAATGAGCAGTTCTTC.

This clonotype was recorded many times. The chain uses TRBV13 and TRBJ2-5; 7 nucleotides line up with TRBD2. Germline assignment: CDR1 PRHDT and CDR2 FYEKMQ (reference sequence). V shed 5 bases, J shed 0 bases, and the junction held 3 bases outside the gene matches. The CDR3 consists of 14 residues. The CDR3 sequence: CASSPGLDQETQYF. The CDR3 region has the DNA TGTGCCAGCAGCCCCGGACTAGACCAAGAGACCCAGTACTTC.

This clonotype showed up many times. The chain uses TRBV28 and TRBJ2-3, with TRBD1 identical over 7 bases. This CDR3 has 15 residues. V shed 4 bases and J 5 bases; nucleotides not matched to a gene: 9. Germline CDR1 is MDHEN and CDR2 is SYDVKM. The CDR3 coding sequence is TGTGCCAGCAGTTCCCTCGGGACAGCAAAAGATACGCAGTATTTT. It encodes CASSSLGTAKDTQYF.

In its sample, this clonotype was seen many times. The chain joins TRBV19 to TRBJ1-5; possible D gene TRBD1, 6 bases. Germline-derived CDR1 and CDR2 are LNHDA and SQIVND (reference sequence). Trimming pared 3 bases from V and 7 bases from J, leaving 16 bases between. This CDR3 is built from 15 residues. CDR3 bases: TGTGCCAGTAGTATCGGGACATCCTTTCGGCAGCCCCAGCATTTT. It yields the protein CASSIGTSFRQPQHF.

This clonotype was seen at least ten times. The chain combines TRBV29-1 with TRBJ1-1; D is unclear. V lost 6 bases, J lost 5 bases, and 13 bases lay in between. Germline values: CDR1 SQVTM, CDR2 ANQGSEA. The CDR3 sequence is 12 residues long. In nucleotides, the CDR3 is TGCAGCGTAATTCGCGGTGGAACTGAAGCTTTCTTT. The encoded protein is CSVIRGGTEAFF.

This clonotype was detected many times. The chain couples TRBV2 to TRBJ2-2; possible D gene TRBD2, 6 bases. This CDR3 comprises 15 residues. Trimming shortened V by 5 bases and J by 4 bases, and 14 bases separated the two germline ends. Germline V CDR1 and CDR2: SNHLY, FYNNEI. The CDR3 bases are TGTGCCAGCAGTCGACTCCGGAGGGGCACCGGGGAGCTGTTTTTT. As protein: CASSRLRRGTGELFF.

This clonotype has ten or more counts. The rearrangement joins TRBV7-8 to TRBJ1-2, with TRBD1 as a possible D gene (5 bases). V was trimmed by 4 bases and J by 1 base, leaving 22 bases between them. Germline V CDR1 and CDR2: SGHVS, FQNEAQ. The CDR3 spans 18 residues. The CDR3 region is CASSSRIKGSSINYGYTF. CDR3 coding DNA: TGTGCCAGCAGCTCCCGGATTAAGGGGAGCTCCATTAACTATGGCTACACCTTC.

This clonotype was seen many times. This chain links TRBV29-1 with TRBJ2-1; D unresolved. There are 15 residues in the CDR3. The V gene lost 8 bases and the J gene lost 0 bases, with 17 bases spanning the gap. Per the germline V gene, CDR1 is SQVTM and CDR2 is ANQGSEA. CDR3 amino acids: CSLTARSSSYNEQFF. CDR3 nucleotides: TGCAGCCTGACCGCCCGCTCGAGCTCCTACAATGAGCAGTTCTTC.

This clonotype was seen at least ten times. The chain employs TRBV7-3 and TRBJ1-2, with 8 bases identical to TRBD1. Germline trimming cut 6 bases from V and 7 bases from J; bases unmatched to any gene: 4. The germline V gene has CDR1 SGHTA and CDR2 FQGTGA. The CDR3 is 12 residues long. The CDR3 loop reads CASSSDRGGYTF. DNA of the CDR3: TGTGCCAGCAGTTCCGACAGGGGTGGCTACACCTTC.

The J gene is TRBJ1-1, the V gene TRBV7-2; no clear D gene. Trimming took off 8 bases at V and 1 base at J, with 14 bases between the two ends. The CDR3 has 14 residues. Per the germline V gene, CDR1 is SGHTA and CDR2 is FQGNSA. Here the CDR3 reads CASRQNFRNTEAFF. The CDR3 DNA sequence: TGTGCCAGCCGGCAAAATTTCAGGAACACTGAAGCTTTCTTT.

This clonotype was counted ten times or more. The rearrangement uses TRBV7-2 and TRBJ2-4; TRBD1 aligns across 10 bases. V dropped 5 bases and J dropped 2; count of bases not matched to a gene: 6. In germline, CDR1 is SGHTA, CDR2 FQGNSA. The CDR3 length is 16 residues. This CDR3 is CASSPDRGLSKNIQYF. For the CDR3, the DNA is TGTGCCAGCAGCCCCGACAGGGGGCTTTCCAAAAACATTCAGTACTTC.